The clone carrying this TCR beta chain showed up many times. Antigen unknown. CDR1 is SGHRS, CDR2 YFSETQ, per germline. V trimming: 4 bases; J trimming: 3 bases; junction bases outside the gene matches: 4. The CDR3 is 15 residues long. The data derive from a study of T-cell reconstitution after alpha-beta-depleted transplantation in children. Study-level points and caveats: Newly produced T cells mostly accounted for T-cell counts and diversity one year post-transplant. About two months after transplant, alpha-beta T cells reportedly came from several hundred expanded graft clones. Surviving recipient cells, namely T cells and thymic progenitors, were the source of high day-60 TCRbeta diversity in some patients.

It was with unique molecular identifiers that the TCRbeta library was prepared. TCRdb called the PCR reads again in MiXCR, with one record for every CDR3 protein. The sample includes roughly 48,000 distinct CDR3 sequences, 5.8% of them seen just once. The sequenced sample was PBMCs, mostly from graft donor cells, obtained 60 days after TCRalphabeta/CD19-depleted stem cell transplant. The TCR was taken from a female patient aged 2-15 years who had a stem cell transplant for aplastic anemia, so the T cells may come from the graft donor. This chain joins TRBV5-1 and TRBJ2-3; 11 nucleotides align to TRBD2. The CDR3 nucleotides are TGCGCCAGCAGCCAAACTAGCGGGAGAACAGATACGCAGTATTTT. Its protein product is CASSQTSGRTDTQYF.